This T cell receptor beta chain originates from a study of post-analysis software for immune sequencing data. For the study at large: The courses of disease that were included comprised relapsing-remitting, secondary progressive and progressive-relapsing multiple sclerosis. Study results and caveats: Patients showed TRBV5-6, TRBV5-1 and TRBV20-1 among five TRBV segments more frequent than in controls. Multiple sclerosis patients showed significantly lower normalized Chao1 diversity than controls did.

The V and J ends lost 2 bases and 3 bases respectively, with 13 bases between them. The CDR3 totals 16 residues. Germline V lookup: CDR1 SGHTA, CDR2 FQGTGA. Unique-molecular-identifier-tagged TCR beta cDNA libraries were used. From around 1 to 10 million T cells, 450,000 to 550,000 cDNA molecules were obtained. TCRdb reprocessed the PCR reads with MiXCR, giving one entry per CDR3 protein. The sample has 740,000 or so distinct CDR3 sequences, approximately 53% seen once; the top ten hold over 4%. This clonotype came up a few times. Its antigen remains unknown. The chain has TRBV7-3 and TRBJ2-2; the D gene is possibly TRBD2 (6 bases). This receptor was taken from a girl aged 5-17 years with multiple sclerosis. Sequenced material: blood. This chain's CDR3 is CASSLYAGRDTGELFF. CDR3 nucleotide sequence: TGTGCCAGCAGCTTATATGCCGGGAGAGACACCGGGGAGCTGTTTTTT. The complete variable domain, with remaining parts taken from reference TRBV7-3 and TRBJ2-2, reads GAGVSQTPSNKVTEKGKYVELRCDPISGHTALYWYRQSLGQGPEFLIYFQGTGAADDSGLPNDRFFAVRPEGSVSTLKIQRTERGDSAVYLCASSLYAGRDTGELFFGEGSRLTVL.